The clone carrying this TCR beta chain was seen ten or more times. As yet, its antigen is unknown. The sample is drawn from a study of CD8+CD57+ T cells in acquired aplastic anemia. Background on the study: The DNA of sorted CD4+ and CD8+ cells averaged 3.2 ug.

Template material for TCR beta VDJ and CDR3 profiling consisted of genomic DNA. MiXCR, applied by TCRdb to the reads, yields one record per CDR3 protein. The sample yields some 280,000 distinct CDR3 sequences, roughly 50% seen once. Losses at the gene ends were 4 bases for V and 3 bases for J; bases not matched to a gene: 3. Germline CDR1 reads DFQATT; CDR2 reads SNEGSKA (reference sequence). This CDR3 contains 14 residues. Whole-study results and caveats: There were fewer than 35 CD8+ CDR3 sequences that occurred in both patients and controls. Simpson's diversity of CD8+ cells was not significantly different in patients compared with controls.

The chain employs TRBV20-1 and TRBJ1-5; 10 nucleotides match TRBD1. The sample taken for sequencing was sorted CD4+, CD8+, or CD8+CD57+ T cells (not recorded which) from PBMCs. This sequence was found in a human donor with severe aplastic anemia or a healthy control (not recorded which). In DNA, the CDR3 is TGCAGTGCTATGGACAGGGGGGTCAATCAGCCCCAGCATTTT. Protein: CSAMDRGVNQPQHF.